This T cell receptor beta chain was documented in a study of shared clonotypes between healthy human individuals. Overall study context: Three plates were used per donor for CD4 naive, three for CD4 memory, two for CD8 naive and one for CD8 memory.

Replicate sorted-subset PCRs were loaded with 150 to 200 ng DNA, 30,000 to 35,000 T cell genomes. Data came from immunoSEQ multiplex PCR; TCRdb stores just in-frame clones and leaves some out. The sample shows about 2.2 million clones, 93% of them seen only once. Positive CCR7 selection of CD45RO-negative cells yielded the naive CD8 cells, and terminally differentiated effector memory CD45RA+ cells were excluded. Donors comprised healthy HIV-negative adults lacking recent acute infections or vaccinations. Germline V CDR1 and CDR2: GTSNPN, SVGIG (reference sequence). Between the trimmed V and J ends, which lost 0 bases and 0 bases, there was a span of 5 bases. This CDR3 spans 13 amino acids. General study results and limits: Shared clonotypes: about 5.3% naive CD4, around 3.7% naive CD8, 2.3% memory CD4, around 0.4% memory CD8.

A remark on this clone: As yet, its antigen is unknown.

This TCR derives from a man younger than 30 in good health. Some clones in this sample may be carry-over from other donors' samples. The sample was naive CD8+ T cells from PBMCs. The V and J genes are TRBV30 and TRBJ1-1; D gene ambiguous. This CDR3 reads CAWSVDMNTEAFF. DNA of the CDR3: TGTGCCTGGAGTGTAGATATGAACACTGAAGCTTTCTTT. Supplemented by reference TRBV30 and TRBJ1-1, the full variable domain reads SQTIHQWPATLVQPVGSPLSLECTVEGTSNPNLYWYRQAAGRGLQLLFYSVGIGQISSEVPQNLSASRPQDRQFILSSKKLLLSDSGFYLCAWSVDMNTEAFFGQGTRLTVV.